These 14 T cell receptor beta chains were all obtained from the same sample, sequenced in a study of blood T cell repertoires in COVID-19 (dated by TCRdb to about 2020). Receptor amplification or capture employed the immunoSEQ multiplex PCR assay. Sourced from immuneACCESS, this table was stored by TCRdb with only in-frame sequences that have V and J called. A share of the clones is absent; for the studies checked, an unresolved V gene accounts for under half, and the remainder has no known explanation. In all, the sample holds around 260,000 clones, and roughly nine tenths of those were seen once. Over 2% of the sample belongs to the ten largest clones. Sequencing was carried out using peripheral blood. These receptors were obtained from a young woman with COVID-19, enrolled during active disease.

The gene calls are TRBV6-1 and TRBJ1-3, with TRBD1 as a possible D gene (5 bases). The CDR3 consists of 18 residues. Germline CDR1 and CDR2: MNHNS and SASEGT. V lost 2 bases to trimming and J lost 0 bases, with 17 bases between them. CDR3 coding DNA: TGTGCCAGCAGTGAACTTCCGACAGCCTTCAGCTCTGGAAACACCATATATTTT. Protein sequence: CASSELPTAFSSGNTIYF.

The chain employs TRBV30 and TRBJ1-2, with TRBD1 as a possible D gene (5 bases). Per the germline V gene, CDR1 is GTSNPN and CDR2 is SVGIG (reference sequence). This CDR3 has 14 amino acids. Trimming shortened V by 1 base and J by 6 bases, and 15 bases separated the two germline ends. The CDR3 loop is CAWSGGTSAHGYTF. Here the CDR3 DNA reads TGTGCCTGGAGTGGCGGGACCTCCGCCCATGGCTACACCTTC.

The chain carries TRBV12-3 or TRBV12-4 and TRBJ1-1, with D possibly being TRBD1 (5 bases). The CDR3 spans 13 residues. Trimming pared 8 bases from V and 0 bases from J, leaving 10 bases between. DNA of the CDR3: TGTGCCAGCGAACAGGCGATGAACACTGAAGCTTTCTTT. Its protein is CASEQAMNTEAFF.

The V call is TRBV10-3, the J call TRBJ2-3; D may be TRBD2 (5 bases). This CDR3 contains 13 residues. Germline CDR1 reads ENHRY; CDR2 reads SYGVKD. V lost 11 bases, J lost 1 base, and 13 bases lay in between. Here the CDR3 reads CALKAAGTDTQYF. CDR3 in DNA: TGTGCCTTGAAGGCAGCGGGCACAGATACGCAGTATTTT.

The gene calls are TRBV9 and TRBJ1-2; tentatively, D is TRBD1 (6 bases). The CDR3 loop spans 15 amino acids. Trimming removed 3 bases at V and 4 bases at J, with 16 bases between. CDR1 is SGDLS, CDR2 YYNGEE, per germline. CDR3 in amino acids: CASSASGQPGYGYTF. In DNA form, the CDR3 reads TGTGCCAGCAGCGCATCCGGACAGCCCGGCTATGGCTACACCTTC.

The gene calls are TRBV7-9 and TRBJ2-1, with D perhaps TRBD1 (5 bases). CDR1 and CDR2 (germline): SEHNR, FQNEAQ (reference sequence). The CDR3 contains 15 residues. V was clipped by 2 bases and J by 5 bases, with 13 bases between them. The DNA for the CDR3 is TGTGCCAGCAGCTTACAATTTGAACAGGACAATGAGCAGTTCTTC. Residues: CASSLQFEQDNEQFF.

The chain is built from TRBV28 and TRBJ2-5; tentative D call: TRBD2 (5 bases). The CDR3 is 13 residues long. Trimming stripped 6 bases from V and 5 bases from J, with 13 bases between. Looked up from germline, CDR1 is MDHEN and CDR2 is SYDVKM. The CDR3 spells CASRSGMRETQYF. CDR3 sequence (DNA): TGTGCCAGCAGGTCCGGGATGCGCGAGACCCAGTACTTC.

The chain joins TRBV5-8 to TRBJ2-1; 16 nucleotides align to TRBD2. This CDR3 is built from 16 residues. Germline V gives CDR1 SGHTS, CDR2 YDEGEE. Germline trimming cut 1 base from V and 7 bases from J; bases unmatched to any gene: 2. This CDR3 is CASSLPGLAGGNEQFF. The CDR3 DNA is TGTGCCAGCAGCTTGCCGGGACTAGCGGGAGGGAATGAGCAGTTCTTC.

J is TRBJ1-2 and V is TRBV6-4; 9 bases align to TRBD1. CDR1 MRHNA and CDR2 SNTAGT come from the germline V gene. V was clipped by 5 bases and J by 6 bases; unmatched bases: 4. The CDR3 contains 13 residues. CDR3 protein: CASSTRDRDGYTF. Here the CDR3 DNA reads TGTGCCAGCAGTACCCGGGACAGGGATGGCTACACCTTC.

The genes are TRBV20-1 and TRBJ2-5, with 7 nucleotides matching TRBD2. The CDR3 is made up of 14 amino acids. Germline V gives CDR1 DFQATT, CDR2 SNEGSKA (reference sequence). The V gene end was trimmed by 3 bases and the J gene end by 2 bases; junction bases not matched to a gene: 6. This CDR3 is CSASVAGRQETQYF. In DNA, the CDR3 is TGCAGTGCTAGTGTAGCGGGTCGACAAGAGACCCAGTACTTC.

For the CDR3, the DNA is TGTGCCAGTAGTTCGGGACAGGGGAAGGGCTACACCTTC. This codes for CASSSGQGKGYTF. J is TRBJ1-2 and V is TRBV19; 10 bases agree with TRBD1. Unmatched junction bases numbered 5, after V lost 5 bases and J lost 8 bases. The CDR3 covers 13 residues. Germline CDR1 is LNHDA and CDR2 is SQIVND (reference sequence).

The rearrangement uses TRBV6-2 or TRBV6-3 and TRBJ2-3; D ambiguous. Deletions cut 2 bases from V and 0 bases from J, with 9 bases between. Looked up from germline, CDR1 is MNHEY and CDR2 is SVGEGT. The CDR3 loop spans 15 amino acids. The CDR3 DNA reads TGTGCCAGCAGTTACCTAGACCCTAGCACAGATACGCAGTATTTT. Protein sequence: CASSYLDPSTDTQYF.

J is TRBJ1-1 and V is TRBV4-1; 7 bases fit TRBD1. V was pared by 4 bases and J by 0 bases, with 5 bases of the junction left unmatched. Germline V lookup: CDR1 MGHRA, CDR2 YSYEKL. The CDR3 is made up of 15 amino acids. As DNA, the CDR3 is TGCGCCAGCAGCCCAGGGACAGCTTTGAACACTGAAGCTTTCTTT. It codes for CASSPGTALNTEAFF.

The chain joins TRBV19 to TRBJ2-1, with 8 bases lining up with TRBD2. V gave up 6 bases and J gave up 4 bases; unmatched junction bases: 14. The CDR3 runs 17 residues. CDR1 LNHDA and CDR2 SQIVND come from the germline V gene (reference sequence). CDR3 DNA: TGTGCCAGTAGACCTCCCTTCCGACGGGGGGGTTACAATGAGCAGTTCTTC. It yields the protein CASRPPFRRGGYNEQFF.